This entry lists 29 T cell receptor beta chains sequenced from one sample in a study of T cell responses to AZD1222 COVID-19 vaccine. Assay: immunoSEQ multiplex PCR; the TCRdb copy retains only in-frame clones and omits some. The sample includes over 100,000 clones, approximately 91% of them seen just once. The sequencing here drew on peripheral blood, taken on day 0 of AZD1222 vaccination. These receptor sequences come from an adult in good health.

This clone has only a few counts. The chain couples TRBV24-1 to TRBJ2-2, with D possibly TRBD2 on 6 matching bases. Germline CDR1 and CDR2: KGHDR and SFDVKD. The CDR3 covers 14 residues. V dropped 4 bases and J dropped 5 bases, with 10 bases sitting between them. Here the CDR3 reads CATSDRGRTGELFF. The DNA for the CDR3 is TGTGCCACCAGTGACCGGGGGAGGACCGGGGAGCTGTTTTTT.

The chain recombines TRBV6-5 with TRBJ1-3; TRBD1 matches 7 bases. Germline-derived CDR1 and CDR2 are MNHEY and SVGAGI. The ends lost 5 bases at V and 4 bases at J; junction bases unmatched: 8. The CDR3 is made up of 15 amino acids. CDR3 sequence: CASSLPTGRGNTIYF. The DNA for the CDR3 is TGTGCCAGCAGTCTCCCGACAGGGAGAGGAAACACCATATATTTT.

This sequence joins TRBV18 and TRBJ1-1, with D unresolved. Trimming removed 3 bases at V and 6 bases at J, with 17 bases between. Germline assignment: CDR1 KGHSH and CDR2 LQKENI. CDR3 length equals 15 residues. This CDR3 reads CASSPGQRLSPEAFF. CDR3 DNA sequence: TGTGCCAGCTCACCCGGTCAAAGACTGTCGCCTGAAGCTTTCTTT.

The sample holds a few counts of this clone. This sequence joins TRBV27 and TRBJ1-5; no firm D call. This CDR3 spans 13 amino acids. V lost 2 bases and J 6 bases, leaving 8 bases between the germline ends. Germline values: CDR1 MNHEY, CDR2 SMNVEV (reference sequence). The CDR3 spells CASSLIGPQPQHF. The CDR3 DNA is TGTGCCAGCAGTTTAATAGGTCCTCAGCCCCAGCATTTT.

The rearrangement links TRBV5-1 to TRBJ2-1; 7 nucleotides align to TRBD2. V was clipped by 0 bases and J by 4 bases; unmatched bases: 4. The CDR3 totals 15 residues. Per the germline V gene, CDR1 is SGHRS and CDR2 is YFSETQ. CDR3 sequence reads: CASSLAPGGYNEQFF. CDR3 coding DNA: TGCGCCAGCAGCTTGGCTCCGGGGGGATACAATGAGCAGTTCTTC. Together with reference TRBV5-1 and TRBJ2-1, the CDR3 gives the full variable domain: KAGVTQTPRYLIKTRGQQVTLSCSPISGHRSVSWYQQTPGQGLQFLFEYFSETQRNKGNFPGRFSGRQFSNSRSEMNVSTLELGDSALYLCASSLAPGGYNEQFFGPGTRLTVL.

V gene TRBV19 combines with J gene TRBJ1-4, with D perhaps TRBD1 (6 bases). The CDR3 runs 12 residues. Between the trimmed V and J ends, which lost 3 bases and 11 bases, there was a span of 10 bases. Germline CDR1 reads LNHDA; CDR2 reads SQIVND (reference sequence). CDR3 amino acids: CASSMSGGKLFF. CDR3 bases: TGTGCCAGTAGTATGTCGGGGGGCAAACTGTTTTTT. The full variable domain, with the rest looked up from reference TRBV19 and TRBJ1-4, is DGGITQSPKYLFRKEGQNVTLSCEQNLNHDAMYWYRQDPGQGLRLIYYSQIVNDFQKGDIAEGYSVSREKKESFPLTVTSAQKNPTAFYLCASSMSGGKLFFGSGTQLSVL.

The chain employs TRBV3-1 (or the pseudogene TRBV3-2) and TRBJ1-2, with D tentatively TRBD1 (5 bases). Trimming pared 4 bases from V and 8 bases from J, leaving 17 bases between. Germline loops: CDR1 LGHDT, CDR2 YNNKEL (reference sequence). The CDR3 is 14 amino acids. This chain's CDR3 is CASSPVVGVGGYTF. In DNA form, the CDR3 reads TGTGCCAGCAGCCCGGTGGTAGGGGTTGGGGGCTACACCTTC.

The chain carries TRBV18 and TRBJ1-5; maybe TRBD1 (5 bases). V lost 2 bases and J lost 4, with 15 bases in between. The CDR3 is 16 residues long. Germline-derived CDR1 and CDR2 are KGHSH and LQKENI. The CDR3 protein is CASSPALQGRNQPQHF. The CDR3 region has the DNA TGTGCCAGCTCACCAGCTTTGCAGGGACGGAATCAGCCCCAGCATTTT.

This clone was observed a few times. The V gene is TRBV15, the J gene TRBJ1-2, with TRBD1 matching over 8 bases. V shed 1 base, J shed 6 bases, and the junction held 4 bases outside the gene matches. CDR1 and CDR2 (germline): LNHNV, YYDKDF (reference sequence). The CDR3 sequence is 14 residues long. CDR3 region: CATSRAGTGHGYTF. The CDR3 DNA reads TGTGCCACCAGCAGAGCCGGGACAGGTCATGGCTACACCTTC.

The chain joins TRBV29-1 to TRBJ1-1, with D perhaps matching TRBD1 (5 bases). The V gene lost 4 bases and the J gene lost 2 bases, with 11 bases spanning the gap. The length of the CDR3 is 13 residues. The germline gives CDR1 SQVTM, CDR2 ANQGSEA. Here the CDR3 DNA reads TGCAGCGTTGTCACAGGAGGCAACACTGAAGCTTTCTTT. Amino acid sequence: CSVVTGGNTEAFF.

This chain uses TRBV9 with TRBJ2-7; 13 bases line up with TRBD2. The CDR3 has 18 residues. Germline CDR1 is SGDLS and CDR2 is YYNGEE. Trimming removed 0 bases from V and 5 bases from J; junction bases left unmatched: 11. The CDR3 DNA sequence: TGTGCCAGCAGCGTAGAACTAGCGGGAGGGCCTCCCCGGAACGAGCAGTACGTC. As protein: CASSVELAGGPPRNEQYV.

The rearrangement links TRBV28 to TRBJ1-2, with D perhaps TRBD1 (6 bases). This CDR3 region has 14 residues. Germline V CDR1 and CDR2: MDHEN, SYDVKM. Trimming took off 5 bases at V and 2 bases at J, with 12 bases between the two ends. CDR3 nucleotide sequence: TGTGCCAGCAGTCCCCCCGACAGGAACTATGGCTACACCTTC. Translating gives CASSPPDRNYGYTF.

The table lists this clone with a count of one. The chain employs TRBV5-1 and TRBJ1-1, with D possibly matching TRBD1 (6 bases). There are 16 residues in the CDR3. V lost 1 base and J 3 bases, leaving 16 bases between the germline ends. The germline V gene encodes CDR1 SGHRS and CDR2 YFSETQ. In nucleotides, the CDR3 is TGCGCCAGCAGCTTGTTGACAGGTAGGATGGACACTGAAGCTTTCTTT. Its translation: CASSLLTGRMDTEAFF.

With respect to this clone: Other DNA sequences from this sample encode an identical CDR3 as well. The chain links TRBV30 to TRBJ1-1; D is possibly TRBD1 (5 bases). This CDR3 has 13 residues. The ends were cut back, 0 bases at V and 3 bases at J, with 8 bases in the middle. CDR1 GTSNPN and CDR2 SVGIG come from the germline V gene (reference sequence). The CDR3 here is CAWSVRGDTEAFF. In DNA form, the CDR3 reads TGTGCCTGGAGTGTACGAGGGGACACTGAAGCTTTCTTT.

The J gene is TRBJ2-2, the V gene TRBV6-1, with 7 bases matching TRBD2. With 4 bases clipped from V and 2 bases from J, the junction kept 10 bases outside the gene matches. This CDR3 has 17 amino acids. The germline V gene encodes CDR1 MNHNS and CDR2 SASEGT. CDR3 sequence: CASSALAGDSNTGELFF. The CDR3 coding sequence is TGTGCCAGCAGTGCCCTCGCGGGGGACTCAAACACCGGGGAGCTGTTTTTT.

The V call is TRBV6-2 or TRBV6-3, the J call TRBJ1-4; D is undetermined. Trimming cost V 5 bases and J 5 bases, with 15 bases left between them. The CDR3 runs 15 residues. Per germline, CDR1 MNHEY and CDR2 SVGEGT. This chain's CDR3 is CASSAIGVGNEKLFF. Here the CDR3 DNA reads TGTGCCAGCAGTGCCATCGGGGTAGGGAATGAAAAACTGTTTTTT.

V and J are TRBV9 and TRBJ2-1; weak D call: TRBD2 (7 bases). The CDR3 covers 15 residues. V dropped 4 bases and J dropped 7 bases, with 18 bases sitting between them. Germline CDR1 and CDR2: SGDLS and YYNGEE. CDR3 in amino acids: CASSPRGSSGNEQFF. The CDR3 region has the DNA TGTGCCAGCAGCCCGAGGGGGAGTAGCGGGAATGAGCAGTTCTTC.

The chain employs TRBV5-1 and TRBJ2-7, with D uncertain. Trimming left V 1 base short and J 5 bases short, with 7 bases between. The CDR3 is made up of 12 amino acids. CDR1 is SGHRS, CDR2 YFSETQ, per germline. The CDR3 protein is CASSLKRNEQYF. CDR3 sequence (DNA): TGCGCCAGCAGCTTGAAAAGGAACGAGCAGTACTTC.

The chain uses TRBV15 and TRBJ2-7; D tentatively reads TRBD1 or TRBD2 (6 bases each). The CDR3 runs to 15 residues. Trimming removed 3 bases at V and 6 bases at J, with 18 bases between. CDR1 and CDR2 from the germline V gene are LNHNV and YYDKDF (reference sequence). The CDR3 bases are TGTGCCACCAGCAGTCCTAAGGGGGGAAATGGCGAGCAGTACTTC. Translating it yields CATSSPKGGNGEQYF.

Written as DNA, the CDR3 is TGTGCCAGCAGCCGGGGGCTAGCGGGAGTCGAGCAGTACGTC. Translated, it gives CASSRGLAGVEQYV. V usage is TRBV3-1 (or the pseudogene TRBV3-2) and J usage is TRBJ2-7, with 10 bases that match TRBD2. This CDR3 spans 14 amino acids. Per the germline V gene, CDR1 is LGHDT and CDR2 is YNNKEL (reference sequence). Trimming removed 4 bases from V and 6 bases from J; junction bases left unmatched: 6.

The CDR3 spells CSVESGRWGGELFF. The CDR3 coding sequence is TGCAGCGTTGAGAGCGGGAGATGGGGCGGGGAGCTGTTTTTT. The chain combines TRBV29-1 with TRBJ2-2; 8 nucleotides line up with TRBD2. The CDR3 sequence is 14 residues long. Germline V gene data show CDR1 as SQVTM and CDR2 as ANQGSEA. The junction had 7 bases not matched to a gene; V was cut back by 3 bases and J by 7 bases.

The DNA of the CDR3 is TGTGCCAGCCGCCAGGGTGGAGCAGTCGAGCAGTACTTC. The encoded protein is CASRQGGAVEQYF. J is TRBJ2-7 and V is TRBV19, with a weak D call TRBD1 (5 bases). The CDR3 has 13 residues. Deletions cut 9 bases from V and 6 bases from J, with 18 bases between. Germline V gene data show CDR1 as LNHDA and CDR2 as SQIVND (reference sequence).

V usage is TRBV10-3 and J usage is TRBJ2-2, with a possible D match to TRBD1 (5 bases). The germline CDR1 and CDR2 sequences are ENHRY and SYGVKD. This CDR3 is 13 amino acids long. V lost 4 bases and J lost 6, with 9 bases in between. CDR3 protein: CAISGTPSGELFF. The DNA for the CDR3 is TGTGCCATCAGTGGGACACCCTCCGGGGAGCTGTTTTTT.

The chain combines TRBV25-1 with TRBJ1-4; D might be TRBD1 (6 bases). The CDR3 totals 15 residues. The V end was cut by 6 bases, the J end by 4 bases, with 15 bases between. Germline CDR1 and CDR2: MGHDK and SYGVNS. CDR3 DNA: TGTGCCAGCAGCAAAGCGGGGGGCGGTAATGAAAAACTGTTTTTT. It codes for CASSKAGGGNEKLFF.

The J gene is TRBJ1-5, the V gene TRBV27, with 7 bases fitting TRBD1. The V and J ends lost 6 bases and 3 bases, in that order; junction bases with no gene match: 8. The germline CDR1 and CDR2 sequences are MNHEY and SMNVEV (reference sequence). CDR3 length: 15 amino acids. CDR3 sequence (DNA): TGTGCCAGCAGGGGGGGGACAGTACTCAATCAGCCCCAGCATTTT. Its protein is CASRGGTVLNQPQHF.

The chain recombines TRBV6-5 with TRBJ2-7, with D hard to call. CDR3 length equals 16 residues. Between the trimmed V and J ends, which lost 4 bases and 0 bases, there was a span of 16 bases. Germline V gives CDR1 MNHEY, CDR2 SVGAGI. CDR3 region: CASSSSLAAFSYEQYV. CDR3 nucleotides: TGTGCCAGCAGTTCCTCCCTGGCAGCTTTCTCCTACGAGCAGTACGTC.

The rearrangement joins TRBV21-1 to TRBJ1-6. TRBV21-1 is a pseudogene locus. CDR3 size: 22 residues. The CDR3 loop is CASSTANFVATYMAVRNSPLHF. The CDR3 region has the DNA TGTGCCAGCAGCACTGCCAATTTTGTCGCAACCTATATGGCAGTTCGTAATTCACCCCTCCACTTT.

This chain uses TRBV5-1 with TRBJ2-3; a weak D match, TRBD2 (5 bases). The V end was cut by 3 bases, the J end by 5 bases, with 13 bases between. CDR1 is SGHRS, CDR2 YFSETQ, per germline. This CDR3 region has 14 residues. The CDR3 protein is CASSSSLAGDTQYF. CDR3 in DNA: TGCGCCAGCAGCTCGAGTCTTGCGGGAGATACGCAGTATTTT.

The chain has TRBV28 and TRBJ1-4; D is uncertain. The germline gives CDR1 MDHEN, CDR2 SYDVKM. The length of the CDR3 is 14 residues. V was pared by 2 bases and J by 8 bases, with 12 bases between. The CDR3, as DNA: TGTGCCAGCAGTTTAAAGAGGGCCCGGGAAAAACTGTTTTTT. Translating gives CASSLKRAREKLFF.